The clone carrying this T cell receptor (beta chain) was found many times. Its cognate antigen is unknown. CDR3-region Arm-PCR and iRepertoire HTBI primers produced the TCR beta libraries. TCRdb ran MiXCR on the multiplex PCR reads and lists one entry per CDR3 protein. The sample contains about 470,000 distinct CDR3 sequences, roughly 21% of which appear only once. This sample stems from a study of regulatory T cells in long-lasting Graves disease. Study-wide results and caveats: In persistent patients, shared public clonotypes (approximately 3,000) outnumbered those in new patients (966).

This sample's time point: persistent/refractory GD, antithyroid drugs over 5 years with positive TRAb. PBMC RNA served as the TCR library source. This CDR3 contains 14 residues. Germline CDR1 is SNHLY and CDR2 is FYNNEI. Trimming took off 3 bases at V and 2 bases at J, with 11 bases between the two ends. The chain combines TRBV2 with TRBJ2-7; weak D call: TRBD1 (5 bases). The sequenced sample was peripheral blood mononuclear cells (PBMCs), obtained when the disease was refractory, from a patient treated with antithyroid drugs. The source is a female donor with Graves disease. CDR3 amino acids: CASSDRVDAYEQYF. CDR3 in DNA: TGTGCCAGCAGTGACAGGGTGGACGCCTACGAGCAGTACTTC.